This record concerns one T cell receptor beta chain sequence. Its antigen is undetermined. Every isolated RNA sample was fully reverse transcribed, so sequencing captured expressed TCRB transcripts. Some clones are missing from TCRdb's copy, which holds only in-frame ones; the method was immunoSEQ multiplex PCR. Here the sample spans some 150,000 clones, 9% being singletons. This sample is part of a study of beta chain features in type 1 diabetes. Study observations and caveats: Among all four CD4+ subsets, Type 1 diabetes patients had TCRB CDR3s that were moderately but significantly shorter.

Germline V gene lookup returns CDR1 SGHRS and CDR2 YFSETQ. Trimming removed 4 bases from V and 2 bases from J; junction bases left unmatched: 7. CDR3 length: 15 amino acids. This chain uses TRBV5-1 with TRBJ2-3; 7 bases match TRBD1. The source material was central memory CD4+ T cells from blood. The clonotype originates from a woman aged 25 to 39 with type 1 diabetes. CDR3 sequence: CASSDPQGYTDTQYF. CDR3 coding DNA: TGCGCCAGCAGCGACCCACAGGGGTACACAGATACGCAGTATTTT.